The clone carrying this T cell receptor beta chain is classed as large. Its specificity is not known. The sample belongs to a study of regulatory and conventional T cells in RAG deficiency. Study findings and constraints: In Omenn syndrome, Treg and Tconv repertoires overlapped >85%.

The germline V gene encodes CDR1 SGHTA and CDR2 FQGNSA. V was pared by 5 bases and J by 6 bases, with 14 bases between. This CDR3 contains 14 residues. Assay used: immunoSEQ multiplex PCR; TCRdb lists only in-frame clones, some missing. This table has a few hundred clones, 35% to 45% appearing once. V is TRBV7-2 and J is TRBJ1-5; the D gene is possibly TRBD1 (6 bases). The receptor's source is a human donor with RAG deficiency presenting as severe combined immunodeficiency. What was sequenced was CD8+ T cells sorted from blood. CDR3 DNA: TGTGCCAGCAGCCATCTCGGGGGCAGTCAGCCCCAGCATTTT. The encoded protein is CASSHLGGSQPQHF. Supplemented by reference TRBV7-2 and TRBJ1-5, the full variable domain reads GAGVSQSPSNKVTEKGKDVELRCDPISGHTALYWYRQSLGQGLEFLIYFQGNSAPDKSGLPSDRFSAERTGGSVSTLTIQRTQQEDSAVYLCASSHLGGSQPQHFGDGTRLSIL.